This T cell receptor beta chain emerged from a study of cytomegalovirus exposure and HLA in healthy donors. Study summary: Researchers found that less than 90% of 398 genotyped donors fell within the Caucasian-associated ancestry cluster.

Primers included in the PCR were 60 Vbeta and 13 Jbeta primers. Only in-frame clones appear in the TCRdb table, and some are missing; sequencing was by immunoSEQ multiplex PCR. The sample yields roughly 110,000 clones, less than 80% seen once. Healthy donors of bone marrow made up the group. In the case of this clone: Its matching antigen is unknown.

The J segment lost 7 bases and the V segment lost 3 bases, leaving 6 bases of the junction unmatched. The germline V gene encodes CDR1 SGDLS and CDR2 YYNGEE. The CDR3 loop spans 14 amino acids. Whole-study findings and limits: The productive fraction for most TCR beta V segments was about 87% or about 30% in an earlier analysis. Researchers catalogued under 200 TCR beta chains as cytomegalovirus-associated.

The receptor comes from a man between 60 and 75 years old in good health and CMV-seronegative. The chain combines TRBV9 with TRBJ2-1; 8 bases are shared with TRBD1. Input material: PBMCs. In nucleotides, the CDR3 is TGTGCCAGCAGCGATCGGGACAGGTTGAATGAGCAGTTCTTC. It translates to CASSDRDRLNEQFF.